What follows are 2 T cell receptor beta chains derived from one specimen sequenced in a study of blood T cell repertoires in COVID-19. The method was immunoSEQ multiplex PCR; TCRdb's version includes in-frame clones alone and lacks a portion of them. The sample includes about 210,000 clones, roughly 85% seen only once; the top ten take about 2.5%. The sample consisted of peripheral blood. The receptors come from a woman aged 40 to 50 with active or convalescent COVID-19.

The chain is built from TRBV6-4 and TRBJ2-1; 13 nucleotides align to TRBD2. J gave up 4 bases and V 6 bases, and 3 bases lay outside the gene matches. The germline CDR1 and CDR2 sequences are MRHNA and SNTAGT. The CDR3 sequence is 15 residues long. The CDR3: CASSALAGGYNEQFF. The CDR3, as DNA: TGTGCCAGCAGCGCACTAGCGGGAGGGTACAATGAGCAGTTCTTC.

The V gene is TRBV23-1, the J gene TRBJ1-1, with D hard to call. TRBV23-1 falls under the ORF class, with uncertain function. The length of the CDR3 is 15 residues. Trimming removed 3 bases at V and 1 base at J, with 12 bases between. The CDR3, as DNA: TGCGCCAGCAGTCACAGTGCGGCAGCGAACACTGAAGCTTTCTTT. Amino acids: CASSHSAAANTEAFF.